These 17 T cell receptor beta chains were all obtained from the same sample, sequenced in a study of blood T cells in healthy people across ages. Sample-barcoded 5' priming and a J-beta primer mix drove a second PCR of roughly 6 to 12 cycles. TCRdb re-called the 5' RACE reads with MiXCR, one entry per CDR3 protein. The sample carries approximately 780,000 distinct CDR3 sequences, around 25% recorded once. The data were also submitted as part of a second study, on T cells of mothers and their children.

Sequenced: blood. These receptors were obtained from a boy between 10 and 17 years old in good health.

The chain uses TRBV9 and TRBJ2-1; TRBD1 agrees at 12 bases. Germline values: CDR1 SGDLS, CDR2 YYNGEE. The CDR3 is 17 amino acids. Trimming at V came to 4 bases and at J to 10 bases, leaving 15 bases not matched to a gene. The CDR3 nucleotides read TGTGCCAGCAGCCCCAGAGGGACAGGGGGCGTTTCGGGAGAGCAGTTCTTC. Its protein is CASSPRGTGGVSGEQFF. The full variable domain, rest sourced from reference TRBV9 and TRBJ2-1, is DSGVTQTPKHLITATGQRVTLRCSPRSGDLSVYWYQQSLDQGLQFLIQYYNGEERAKGNILERFSAQQFPDLHSELNLSSLELGDSALYFCASSPRGTGGVSGEQFFGPGTRLTVL.

The chain links TRBV12-5 to TRBJ2-7, with TRBD1 matching 10 bases. In germline, CDR1 is LGHNT, CDR2 FRNRAP. This CDR3 has 15 residues. V trimming: 6 bases; J trimming: 7 bases; junction bases outside the gene matches: 12. In DNA form, the CDR3 reads TGTGCTAGTGGGGGACAGGGGCAAGGAATTGGTGAGCAGTACTTC. This codes for CASGGQGQGIGEQYF.

This clonotype has more than one count but fewer than ten. The V and J genes are TRBV5-1 and TRBJ2-5; D might be TRBD1 or TRBD2, each matching 5 bases. This CDR3 spans 16 amino acids. The V end lost 3 bases, the J end lost 4 bases, and 19 bases lay between the germline ends. The germline V gene has CDR1 SGHRS and CDR2 YFSETQ. DNA for the CDR3: TGCGCCAGCAGCTCTACCGGGACCGGACTCGGAGAGACCCAGTACTTC. Its protein product is CASSSTGTGLGETQYF.

V and J are TRBV7-3 and TRBJ1-1; TRBD1 might be the D (5 bases). V was pared by 3 bases and J by 6 bases, with 11 bases between. CDR1 and CDR2 from the germline V gene are SGHTA and FQGTGA. CDR3 length: 13 residues. The CDR3 protein is CASSLVGDSEAFF. The CDR3 DNA reads as TGTGCCAGCAGCTTGGTGGGGGACTCTGAAGCTTTCTTT.

CDR3 in DNA: TGTGCCAGCAGTTTAGTAGGGGCCAAGGAGACCCAGTACTTC. Translation: CASSLVGAKETQYF. The chain carries TRBV12-3 or TRBV12-4 and TRBJ2-5; the D gene is possibly TRBD1 (5 bases). V dropped 1 base and J dropped 5 bases, with 11 bases sitting between them. The CDR3 covers 14 residues.

V usage is TRBV5-1 and J usage is TRBJ2-5; 11 bases are shared with TRBD2. CDR1 is SGHRS, CDR2 YFSETQ, per germline. With 3 bases clipped from V and 2 bases from J, the junction kept 6 bases outside the gene matches. The CDR3 loop spans 16 amino acids. The CDR3 sequence is CASSSRLAGNQETQYF. CDR3 in DNA: TGCGCCAGCAGCTCCCGACTAGCGGGGAATCAAGAGACCCAGTACTTC.

The CDR3 region has the DNA TGCGCCAGTTCGGACAGGGTGGAAGAAAAACTGTTTTTT. Amino acids: CASSDRVEEKLFF. This sequence joins TRBV5-1 and TRBJ1-4; 8 bases align to TRBD1. The CDR3 covers 13 residues. The V gene end was trimmed by 8 bases and the J gene end by 8 bases; junction bases not matched to a gene: 8. Germline lookup yields CDR1 SGHRS and CDR2 YFSETQ.

This clonotype has more than one count but fewer than ten. The rearrangement joins TRBV7-6 to TRBJ1-6; possibly TRBD1 for D (5 bases). V was trimmed by 0 bases and J by 11 bases, leaving 14 bases between them. The length of the CDR3 is 15 residues. CDR1 SGHVS and CDR2 FNYEAQ come from the germline V gene. CDR3 in amino acids: CASSLAGGPPAPLHF. Written as DNA, the CDR3 is TGTGCCAGCAGCTTAGCTGGGGGACCTCCGGCACCCCTCCACTTT.

V is TRBV6-1 and J is TRBJ2-5, with D possibly being TRBD2 (6 bases). The J call is doubtful: the DNA matches TRBJ2-1 better. CDR1 MNHNS and CDR2 SASEGT come from the germline V gene. CDR3 length: 14 amino acids. The CDR3 sequence is CASSVLAEINEQFF. As DNA, the CDR3 is TGTGCCAGCAGTGTTTTAGCGGAGATCAATGAGCAGTTCTTC.

This clonotype was seen a handful of times. The chain uses TRBV7-9 and TRBJ1-6; tentative D call: TRBD1 (6 bases). Germline V gene lookup returns CDR1 SEHNR and CDR2 FQNEAQ (reference sequence). This CDR3 has 18 residues. V lost 3 bases, J lost 4 bases, and 19 bases lay in between. CDR3 nucleotide sequence: TGTGCCAGCAGCTTGGAGAGTGGGGGCCCTTTTTATAATTCACCCCTCCACTTT. It specifies CASSLESGGPFYNSPLHF.

This chain links TRBV7-3 with TRBJ2-1, with D hard to call. The CDR3 is 15 residues long. V was clipped by 2 bases and J by 0 bases, with 8 bases between them. From germline, CDR1 is SGHTA and CDR2 FQGTGA. The CDR3 sequence is CASSLGWGSYNEQFF. Written as DNA, the CDR3 is TGTGCCAGCAGCTTAGGGTGGGGCTCCTACAATGAGCAGTTCTTC.

This clonotype was picked up a small number of times. CDR3: CASSHGRVGNTIYF. The CDR3 coding sequence is TGTGCCAGCAGCCACGGCAGGGTTGGAAACACCATATATTTT. The V and J genes are TRBV3-1 and TRBJ1-3, with D possibly matching TRBD1 (5 bases). The germline V and J ends were trimmed by 3 bases and 3 bases, with 9 bases remaining between them. The CDR3 has 14 amino acids. CDR1 and CDR2 (germline): LGHDT, YNNKEL (reference sequence).

This clonotype has more than one count but fewer than ten. The junction and the germline gene differ at one end; a read error may be behind it. The rearrangement links TRBV25-1 to TRBJ2-5; D is undetermined. The CDR3 has 13 residues. Germline V CDR1 and CDR2: MGHDK, SYGVNS. The CDR3: CASSADAAYEQCF. CDR3 in DNA: TGTGCCAGCAGTGCTGACGCAGCCTACGAGCAGTGCTTC.

The chain employs TRBV4-1 and TRBJ2-6; no reliable D call. Looked up from germline, CDR1 is MGHRA and CDR2 is YSYEKL. The CDR3 length is 15 residues. V lost 1 base, J lost 0 bases, and 4 bases lay in between. Written as DNA, the CDR3 is TGCGCCAGCAGCCAAGTAGCCTCTGGGGCCAACGTCCTGACTTTC. Translated, it gives CASSQVASGANVLTF.

The chain recombines TRBV7-2 with TRBJ2-5; TRBD2 aligns across 9 bases. V shed 8 bases, J shed 4 bases, and the junction held 5 bases outside the gene matches. The CDR3 loop spans 13 amino acids. CDR1 and CDR2 from the germline V gene are SGHTA and FQGNSA. The CDR3 nucleotides read TGTGCCAGCTGCGGGGGGGCGGGAGAGACCCAGTACTTC. Translating gives CASCGGAGETQYF.

The table lists this clonotype with a few counts. The V call is TRBV12-3 or TRBV12-4, the J call TRBJ2-5; 9 bases match TRBD1. J gave up 7 bases and V 7 bases, and 7 bases lay outside the gene matches. This CDR3 region has 13 residues. CDR3 amino acids: CASTKTGGATQYF. The CDR3 DNA follows: TGTGCCAGCACTAAGACAGGGGGTGCGACCCAGTACTTC.

Only a few counts were recorded for this clonotype. This chain links TRBV5-1 with TRBJ1-6, with TRBD1 identical over 7 bases. Germline values: CDR1 SGHRS, CDR2 YFSETQ. J was trimmed by 9 bases and V by 4 bases; bases with no gene match: 10. The CDR3 is made up of 15 amino acids. The DNA for the CDR3 is TGCGCCAGCAGCCCCGGAGGGACAGACGTTTCACCCCTCCACTTT. Protein sequence: CASSPGGTDVSPLHF.